This T cell receptor (beta chain) was captured in a study of naive and memory T cell subsets. Study results and limitations: Diversity fell and Gini index rose from naive through CM, EM, EMRA.

In the case of this clonotype: The antigen is not known.

Two oligonucleotides, mixed equimolar, formed the beta constant-region primer covering TRBC1 and TRBC2. One entry per CDR3 protein results from TCRdb running MiXCR on the UMI-ligation and nested PCR reads. This table holds 19,000 or so distinct CDR3 sequences, approximately 11% found once. The CDR3 runs 15 residues. V dropped 4 bases and J dropped 2 bases, with 14 bases sitting between them. Germline loops: CDR1 MGHRA, CDR2 YSYEKL. The specimen sequenced was central memory CD8+ T cells from blood. The chain combines TRBV4-1 with TRBJ1-2; maybe TRBD1 (6 bases). The origin of this receptor is a human donor in good health. CDR3 region: CASSPSQGWNYGYTF. CDR3 coding DNA: TGCGCCAGCAGCCCGAGTCAGGGGTGGAACTATGGCTACACCTTC.